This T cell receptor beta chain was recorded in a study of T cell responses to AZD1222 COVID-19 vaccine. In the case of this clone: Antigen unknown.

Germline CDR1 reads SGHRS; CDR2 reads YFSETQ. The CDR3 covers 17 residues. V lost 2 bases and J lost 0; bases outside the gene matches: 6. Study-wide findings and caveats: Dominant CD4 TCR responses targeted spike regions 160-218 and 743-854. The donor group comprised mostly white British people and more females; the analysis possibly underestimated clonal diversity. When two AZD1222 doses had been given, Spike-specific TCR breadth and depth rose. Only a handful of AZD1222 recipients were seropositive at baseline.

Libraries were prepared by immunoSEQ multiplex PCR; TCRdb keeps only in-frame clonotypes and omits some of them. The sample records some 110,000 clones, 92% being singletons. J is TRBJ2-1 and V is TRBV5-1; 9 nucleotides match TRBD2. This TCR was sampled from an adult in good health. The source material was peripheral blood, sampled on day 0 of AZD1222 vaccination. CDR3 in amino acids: CASSLGLAGSSYNEQFF. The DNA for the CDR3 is TGCGCCAGCAGCTTAGGGCTAGCGGGGTCCTCCTACAATGAGCAGTTCTTC.